This T cell receptor beta chain was recovered during a study of cytomegalovirus exposure and HLA in healthy donors. A multiplex PCR was run with 60 Vbeta primers and 13 Jbeta primers. Profiling relied on immunoSEQ multiplex PCR, and the TCRdb table lists in-frame clones only, not all of them. The repertoire holds around 130,000 clones, with more than 60% as singletons. V was cut by 5 bases and J by 4 bases, with 20 bases left in between. CDR1 is SGHTA and CDR2 is FQGNSA in the germline V gene. This CDR3 has 16 amino acids. The origin of this receptor is a male donor in good health and CMV-seronegative. The sample consisted of PBMCs. The rearrangement uses TRBV7-2 and TRBJ2-5; D is undetermined. This chain's CDR3 is CASSAAVTRFLETQYF. CDR3 DNA sequence: TGTGCCAGCAGCGCCGCCGTTACCAGGTTCCTAGAGACCCAGTACTTC.